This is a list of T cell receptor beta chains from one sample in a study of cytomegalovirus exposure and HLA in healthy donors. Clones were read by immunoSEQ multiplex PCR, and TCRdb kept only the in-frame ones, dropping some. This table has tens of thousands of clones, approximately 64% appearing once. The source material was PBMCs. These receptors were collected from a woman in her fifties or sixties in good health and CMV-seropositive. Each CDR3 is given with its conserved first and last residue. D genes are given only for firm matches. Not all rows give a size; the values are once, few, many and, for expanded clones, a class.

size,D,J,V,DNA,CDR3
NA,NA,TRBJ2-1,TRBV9,TGTGCCAGCAGCGTTGCGGCGGGGGCGGTCTACAATGAGCAGTTCTTC,CASSVAAGAVYNEQFF
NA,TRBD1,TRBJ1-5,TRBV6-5,TGTGCCAGCAGTCCGACAGGGGAGAGCAATCAGCCCCAGCATTTT,CASSPTGESNQPQHF
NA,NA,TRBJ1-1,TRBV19,TGTGCCAGTTCACGGGGGACTGAAGCTTTCTTT,CASSRGTEAFF
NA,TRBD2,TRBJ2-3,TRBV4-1,TGCGCCAGCAGCCCTGAAGCGGGGGGGCCCACAGATACGCAGTATTTT,CASSPEAGGPTDTQYF
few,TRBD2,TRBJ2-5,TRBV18,TGTGCCAGCTCACCTGGACTAGCGGGGGGCCCAGAGACCCAGTACTTC,CASSPGLAGGPETQYF
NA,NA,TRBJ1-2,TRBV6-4,TGTGCCAGCAGCCCGGGACAAAACTATGGCTACACCTTC,CASSPGQNYGYTF
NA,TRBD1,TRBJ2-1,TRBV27,TGTGCCAGTCGGACAGGTAGCCCAAATGAGCAGTTCTTC,CASRTGSPNEQFF
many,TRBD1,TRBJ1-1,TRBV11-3,TGTGCCAGCAGCTTCGGGCAGGGGGAGGATGAAGCTTTCTTT,CASSFGQGEDEAFF
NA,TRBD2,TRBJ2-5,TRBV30,TGTGCCTGGAGTCCCCCTTTAAGGCTAGCGGGGGAGGGAGAGACCCAGTACTTC,CAWSPPLRLAGEGETQYF
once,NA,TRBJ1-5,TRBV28,TGTGCCAGCAGTCCCCAACTAGACCGAGGAAATCAGCCCCAGCATTTT,CASSPQLDRGNQPQHF
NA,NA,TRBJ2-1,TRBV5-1,TGCGCCAGCAGCTTGGTGTCGGGGGAGAGTAATGAGCAGTTCTTC,CASSLVSGESNEQFF
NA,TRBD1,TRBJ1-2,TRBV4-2,TGTGCCAGCAGCCAGTTACAACCGGGACAGGGGTATGGCTACACCTTC,CASSQLQPGQGYGYTF
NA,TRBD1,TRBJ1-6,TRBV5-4,TGTGCCAGCAGCCCCCAGGGGGCGAATTCACCCCTCCACTTT,CASSPQGANSPLHF
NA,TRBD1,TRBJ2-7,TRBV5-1,TGCGCCAGCAGCTTAGGGACAGGGGGCATTGACGAGCAGTACTTC,CASSLGTGGIDEQYF
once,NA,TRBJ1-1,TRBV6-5,TGTGCCAGCAGTCCCTCTGGGCGAGGGGAAGCTTTCTTT,CASSPSGRGEAFF
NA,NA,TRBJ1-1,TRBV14,TGTGCCAGCAGCCAAGGAGGGCTTTTGGCTGAAGCTTTCTTT,CASSQGGLLAEAFF
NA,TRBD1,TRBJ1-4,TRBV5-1,TGCGCCAGCCAGGGTCGGACAGGGGGTAATGAAAAACTGTTTTTT,CASQGRTGGNEKLFF
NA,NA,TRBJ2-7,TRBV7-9,TGTGCCAGCAGCCCTCGAGGCTCCGACAGTCACCCCTCCTACGAGCAGTACTTC,CASSPRGSDSHPSYEQYF
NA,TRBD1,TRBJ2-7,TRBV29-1,TGCAGCGTTAATACAGGGGGCGCGGCCGAGCAGTACTTC,CSVNTGGAAEQYF
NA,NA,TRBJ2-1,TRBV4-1,TGCGCCAGCAGCCAAGGCCTGGGGCTTGGTGAGCAGTTCTTC,CASSQGLGLGEQFF
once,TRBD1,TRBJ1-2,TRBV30,TGTGCCTGGAGTATATCCGGGACAGGCTTTGGCTACACCTTC,CAWSISGTGFGYTF
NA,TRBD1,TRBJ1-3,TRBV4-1,TGCGCCAGCAGCCAAGATTGGAACTGGGACAGGGAATGGGGAAACACCATATATTTT,CASSQDWNWDREWGNTIYF
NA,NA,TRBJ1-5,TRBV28,TGTGCCAGCAGTTTTCCAGGGGCAAATCAGCCCCAGCATTTT,CASSFPGANQPQHF
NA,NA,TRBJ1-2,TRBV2,TGTGCCAGCAGTGAGGACTTCAACTATGGCTACACCTTC,CASSEDFNYGYTF
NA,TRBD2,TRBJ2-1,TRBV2,TGTGCCAGCATTCTCAACCCTGGACTAGCGGGGGGCCGGGTGTTCTTC,CASILNPGLAGGRVFF
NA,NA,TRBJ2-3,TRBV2,TGTGCCAGCAGTGCACTAGAGGGCACGCAGTATTTT,CASSALEGTQYF
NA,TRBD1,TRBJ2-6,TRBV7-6,TGTGCCAGCAGCTTAGGACAGGGATCTGGGGCCAACGTCCTGACTTTC,CASSLGQGSGANVLTF
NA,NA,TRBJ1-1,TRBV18,TGTGCCAGCTCACCTCGGGGGAACACTGAAGCTTTCTTT,CASSPRGNTEAFF
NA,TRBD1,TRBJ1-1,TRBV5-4,TGTGCCAGCAGTGGGATCTCCGGGACAGGGGGCCTCGGGGGGACTGAAGCTTTCTTT,CASSGISGTGGLGGTEAFF
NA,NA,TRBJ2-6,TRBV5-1,TGCGCCAGCAGCTCGGGTCCCGACAGCTCTGGGGCCAACGTCCTGACTTTC,CASSSGPDSSGANVLTF
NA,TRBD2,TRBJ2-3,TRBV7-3,TGTGCCAGCAGCTTGGGGCTAGCGGGGAGCACAGATACGCAGTATTTT,CASSLGLAGSTDTQYF
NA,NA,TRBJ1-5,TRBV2,TGTGCCAGCAGGCCCGCCCGACACAACAATAGCAATCAGCCCCAGCATTTT,CASRPARHNNSNQPQHF
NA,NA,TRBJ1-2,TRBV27,TGTGCCAGCAGTTTAACAATGGACAGCTATGGCTACACCTTC,CASSLTMDSYGYTF
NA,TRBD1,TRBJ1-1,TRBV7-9,TGTGCCAGCAGCTTCGGACAGGGGGCGAGCACTGAAGCTTTCTTT,CASSFGQGASTEAFF
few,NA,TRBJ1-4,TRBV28,TGTGCCAGCAATGGCGCAGGGAATGAAAAACTGTTTTTT,CASNGAGNEKLFF
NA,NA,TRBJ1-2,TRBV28,TGTGCCAGCAGTTTCGGGACACTGTATGGCTACACCTTC,CASSFGTLYGYTF
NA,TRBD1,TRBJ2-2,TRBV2,TGTGCCAGCAGGTCGACAGGGGCACCGAACACCGGGGAGCTGTTTTTT,CASRSTGAPNTGELFF
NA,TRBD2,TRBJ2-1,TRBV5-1,TGCGCCAGCAGCGGGGCTAGCGGGTATTACAATGAGCAGTTCTTC,CASSGASGYYNEQFF
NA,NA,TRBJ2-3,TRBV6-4,TGTGCCAGCAGCCGGGACATCTACACAGATACGCAGTATTTT,CASSRDIYTDTQYF
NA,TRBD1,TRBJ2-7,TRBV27,TGTGCCAGCAGTTTTCTGGACAGGGGCTCCTACGAGCAGTACTTC,CASSFLDRGSYEQYF
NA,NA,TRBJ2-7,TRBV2,TGTGCCAGCAAGGAGGAAGGGGGAGGGACCTACGAGCAGTACTTC,CASKEEGGGTYEQYF
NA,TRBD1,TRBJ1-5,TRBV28,TGTGCCAGCAGTTTAAGGGACAGGATAAGAGCCCAGCCCCAGCATTTT,CASSLRDRIRAQPQHF
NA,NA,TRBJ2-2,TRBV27,TGTGCCAGCAGTTTAGGGCCGAACACCGGGGAGCTGTTTTTT,CASSLGPNTGELFF
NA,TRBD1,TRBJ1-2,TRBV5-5,TGTGCCAGCAGCTTATCCCTGGGACAGGGGGTCGGCGGCTACACCTTC,CASSLSLGQGVGGYTF
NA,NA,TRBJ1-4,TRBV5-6,TGTGCCAGCAGCTCGACCCGGCGGGGACTTAATGCGGGACTGTTTTTT,CASSSTRRGLNAGLFF
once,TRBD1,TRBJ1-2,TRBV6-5,TGTGCCAGCAGTGCAGGACAGGGGGCCGGTGGCTACACCTTC,CASSAGQGAGGYTF
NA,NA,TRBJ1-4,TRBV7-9,TGTGCCAGCATCCCCGGCATGGGGGGTAATAATGAAAAACTGTTTTTT,CASIPGMGGNNEKLFF
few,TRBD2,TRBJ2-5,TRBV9,TGTGCCAGCAGCGTAGGAGGAGCGGGGGCCAAAGAGACCCAGTACTTC,CASSVGGAGAKETQYF
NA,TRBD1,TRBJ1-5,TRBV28,TGTGCCAGCAGGGTGACAGGGCACGAAAATCAGCCCCAGCATTTT,CASRVTGHENQPQHF
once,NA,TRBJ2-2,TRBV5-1,TGCGCCAGCAGCATCGGGACGAACACCGGGGAGCTGTTTTTT,CASSIGTNTGELFF
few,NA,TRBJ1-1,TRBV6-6,TGTGCCAGCCAAACCATAGTCCGGGGAGATGCTGAAGCTTTCTTT,CASQTIVRGDAEAFF
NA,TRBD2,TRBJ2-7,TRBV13,TGTGCCAGCAGCTTAGAACGTAAGGGACTAGCCTCCTACGAGCAGTACTTC,CASSLERKGLASYEQYF
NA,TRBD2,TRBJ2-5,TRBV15,TGTGCCACCAGCACCCTAGCGGGGGGGCAAGAGACCCAGTACTTC,CATSTLAGGQETQYF